A selection of T cell receptor beta chains follows, all from one sample in a study of neoadjuvant anti-PD-1 for oral cavity cancer. The repertoire was sequenced with immunoSEQ multiplex PCR; TCRdb's copy has only in-frame clones and lacks some. Of just under 70,000 clones in the sample, 85% were seen once. The sequences come from PBMCs, collected after nivolumab (anti-PD-1) treatment. These receptors were collected from a person aged 35-80 years with oral cavity squamous cell carcinoma. Both conserved end residues are part of each CDR3. Fields, in order: D gene, V gene, J gene, clone size, CDR3 DNA, CDR3 protein. A D gene is named only where the DNA matches it firmly. Clone size, where shown, is once, few, many, or a class for clones that have expanded.

D: TRBD1
V: TRBV27
J: TRBJ2-4
size: -
DNA: TGTGCCAGCAGTCCCATCGAAGGGGGCTTAGGCAAAAACATTCAGTACTTC
CDR3: CASSPIEGGLGKNIQYF

D: -
V: TRBV19
J: TRBJ1-5
size: few
DNA: TGTGCCAGTAGCTCGATTGCGGGCCTCAATCAGCCCCAGCATTTT
CDR3: CASSSIAGLNQPQHF

D: TRBD1
V: TRBV6-5
J: TRBJ1-2
size: once
DNA: TGTGCCAGCAGCCAGGGGGCGGGCTATGGCTACACCTTC
CDR3: CASSQGAGYGYTF

D: -
V: TRBV6-5
J: TRBJ1-4
size: -
DNA: TGTGCCAGCAGTTGGAGGAAGGCTGATGAAAAACTGTTTTTT
CDR3: CASSWRKADEKLFF

D: TRBD2
V: TRBV7-3
J: TRBJ2-3
size: -
DNA: TGTGCCAGCAGCTCTACGGGGGGTAGCACAGATACGCAGTATTTT
CDR3: CASSSTGGSTDTQYF

D: TRBD1
V: TRBV2
J: TRBJ1-2
size: -
DNA: TGTGCCAGCGGGGGACAGGGCCCCATCTATGGCTACACCTTC
CDR3: CASGGQGPIYGYTF

D: TRBD2
V: TRBV10-3
J: TRBJ2-3
size: -
DNA: TGTGCCATCAGTGATCTCGGACTAGCGGGATCGGATACGCAGTATTTT
CDR3: CAISDLGLAGSDTQYF

D: -
V: TRBV19
J: TRBJ1-3
size: few
DNA: TGTGCCAGTTCTCCGGACGATGTGGGAAACACCATATATTTT
CDR3: CASSPDDVGNTIYF

D: -
V: TRBV7-2
J: TRBJ2-3
size: -
DNA: TGTGCCAGCAGCTTACAAGGGGCTATAGATACGCAGTATTTT
CDR3: CASSLQGAIDTQYF

D: -
V: TRBV28
J: TRBJ1-1
size: -
DNA: TGTGCCAGCAGTTCTAATGGGAGGGGGAACACTGAAGCTTTCTTT
CDR3: CASSSNGRGNTEAFF

D: -
V: TRBV5-1
J: TRBJ2-7
size: -
DNA: TGCGCCAGCAGCTTTGGAGAGGGCGAGCAGTACTTC
CDR3: CASSFGEGEQYF

D: -
V: TRBV19
J: TRBJ2-1
size: -
DNA: TGTGCCAGTAGCCCTCTAGGGAGAGGCAATGAGCAGTTCTTC
CDR3: CASSPLGRGNEQFF

D: -
V: TRBV11-2
J: TRBJ1-3
size: -
DNA: TGTGCCAGCAGCCTTACAGGCCTCTCTGGAAACACCATATATTTT
CDR3: CASSLTGLSGNTIYF

D: -
V: TRBV13
J: TRBJ2-1
size: -
DNA: TGTGCCAGCAGCTTAGGGATCTGGGCAACTGAGCAGTTCTTC
CDR3: CASSLGIWATEQFF

D: TRBD1
V: TRBV6-1
J: TRBJ1-2
size: -
DNA: TGTGCCAGCAGTTTACGGAGGGGGGACAGGGGTGGCTACACCTTC
CDR3: CASSLRRGDRGGYTF

D: TRBD1
V: TRBV30
J: TRBJ1-5
size: -
DNA: TGTGCCTGGAGCACAGGGGTGAGCAATCAGCCCCAGCATTTT
CDR3: CAWSTGVSNQPQHF

D: -
V: TRBV14
J: TRBJ1-2
size: -
DNA: TGTGCCAGCAGCCAAGATAGAGCCTATGGCTACACCTTC
CDR3: CASSQDRAYGYTF

D: -
V: TRBV10-3
J: TRBJ2-7
size: -
DNA: TGTGCCATCAACCCCGACGGGACCTACGAGCAGTACTTC
CDR3: CAINPDGTYEQYF

D: -
V: TRBV13
J: TRBJ2-7
size: -
DNA: TGTGCCAGCAGCTTAAGAAACGAGCAGTACTTC
CDR3: CASSLRNEQYF

D: -
V: TRBV29-1
J: TRBJ1-1
size: -
DNA: TGCAGCGTCGCCGGACTTGGGGACACTGAAGCTTTCTTT
CDR3: CSVAGLGDTEAFF

D: TRBD1
V: TRBV6-6
J: TRBJ1-6
size: -
DNA: TGTGCCAGCAGCCCAGACAGGGCCAGATCACCCCTCCACTTT
CDR3: CASSPDRARSPLHF

D: TRBD2
V: TRBV19
J: TRBJ2-7
size: -
DNA: TGTGCCAGTAGTGCCCTAGCGGGAGGGTACGAGCAGTACTTC
CDR3: CASSALAGGYEQYF

D: -
V: TRBV7-9
J: TRBJ2-7
size: -
DNA: TGTGCCAGCAGCTCTAGGACATCCTACGAGCAGTACTTC
CDR3: CASSSRTSYEQYF

D: TRBD2
V: TRBV4-1
J: TRBJ2-1
size: -
DNA: TGCGCCAGCAGCCACGTTGGAAGCGGGAGCGATGAGCAGTTCTTC
CDR3: CASSHVGSGSDEQFF

D: -
V: TRBV5-1
J: TRBJ1-2
size: -
DNA: TGCGCCAGCAGCTTGATACAGAGCTATGGCTACACCTTC
CDR3: CASSLIQSYGYTF

D: TRBD2
V: TRBV2
J: TRBJ2-7
size: -
DNA: TGTGCCAGCAGTGTTGGACTAGCGGGAGCGGTCGAGCAGTACTTC
CDR3: CASSVGLAGAVEQYF

D: TRBD2
V: TRBV6-5
J: TRBJ2-7
size: -
DNA: TGTGCCAGCAGTTACGGAAGCGGGACCTACGAGCAGTACTTC
CDR3: CASSYGSGTYEQYF

D: -
V: TRBV30
J: TRBJ2-6
size: -
DNA: TGTGCCTGGAGTGTACTCCGCGACCTCTTTGGGGCCAACGTCCTGACTTTC
CDR3: CAWSVLRDLFGANVLTF

D: -
V: TRBV6-1
J: TRBJ2-1
size: -
DNA: TGTGCCAGCAGTGAGGGAAAAAGGGTCAATGAGCAGTTCTTC
CDR3: CASSEGKRVNEQFF

D: TRBD1
V: TRBV5-1
J: TRBJ2-7
size: -
DNA: TGCGCCAGCAGCTTGGGGGGGACAGGACCCTCCTACGAGCAGTACTTC
CDR3: CASSLGGTGPSYEQYF

D: -
V: TRBV25-1
J: TRBJ1-1
size: -
DNA: TGTGCCAGCAGTGCGGGTGGGGGAAAACGTGGCTTGAACACTGAAGCTTTCTTT
CDR3: CASSAGGGKRGLNTEAFF

D: TRBD2
V: TRBV10-2
J: TRBJ2-3
size: -
DNA: TGCGCCAGCAGCTTCACTAGCGGGAGGACCTCTAGCACAGATACGCAGTATTTT
CDR3: CASSFTSGRTSSTDTQYF

D: -
V: TRBV6-1
J: TRBJ1-3
size: -
DNA: TGTGCCAGCAGTGAAGCGCCTGGACGAGGGAACACCATATATTTT
CDR3: CASSEAPGRGNTIYF

D: TRBD2
V: TRBV27
J: TRBJ2-1
size: once
DNA: TGTGCCAGCAGTGGACTAGCGGGAGGAAATGAGCAGTTCTTC
CDR3: CASSGLAGGNEQFF

D: TRBD2
V: TRBV7-9
J: TRBJ2-7
size: -
DNA: TGTGCCAGCAGCTCCCGGGACTACACCTACGAGCAGTACTTC
CDR3: CASSSRDYTYEQYF

D: TRBD1
V: TRBV6-1
J: TRBJ1-2
size: -
DNA: TGTGCCAGCAGTGAGACAGGGGACTATGGCTACACCTTC
CDR3: CASSETGDYGYTF

D: -
V: TRBV28
J: TRBJ1-5
size: -
DNA: TGTGCCAGCAGGGTCGGGACGGTGAGCAATCAGCCCCAGCATTTT
CDR3: CASRVGTVSNQPQHF

D: -
V: TRBV27
J: TRBJ1-1
size: -
DNA: TGTGCCAGCAGTTTATTTCAGGGAAACACTGAAGCTTTCTTT
CDR3: CASSLFQGNTEAFF

D: -
V: TRBV28
J: TRBJ2-7
size: -
DNA: TGTGCCAGCAGTTTGAGGGTCACGGAGCAGTACTTC
CDR3: CASSLRVTEQYF

D: -
V: TRBV7-9
J: TRBJ1-1
size: -
DNA: TGTGCCAGCAGCTTAGGAGAGGGAGGGACTGAAGCTTTCTTT
CDR3: CASSLGEGGTEAFF

D: -
V: TRBV6-5
J: TRBJ1-5
size: few
DNA: TGTGCCAGCCACCGGATCCCCCAGGGAGGACAGCCCCAGCATTTT
CDR3: CASHRIPQGGQPQHF